Shown below are 30 T cell receptor beta chains from a single sample sequenced in a study of CD8 T cells in Susac syndrome. It was with random hexamers that about 0.45 to 1 ug RNA was reverse transcribed. TCRdb reanalysed the immunoSEQ multiplex PCR reads using MiXCR and keeps one entry per CDR3 protein. The sample has about 180,000 distinct CDR3 sequences; 85% to 95% are singletons. The sequenced sample was CD4+ T cells from PBMCs. These receptors originate from a human donor with Susac syndrome.

The chain uses TRBV24-1 and TRBJ1-2; a weak D match, TRBD1 (5 bases). The CDR3 runs to 12 residues. Germline V gene lookup returns CDR1 KGHDR and CDR2 SFDVKD. Trimming left V 6 bases short and J 2 bases short, with 6 bases between. CDR3 residues: CATSRQNYGYTF. Written as DNA, the CDR3 is TGTGCCACCAGTAGACAGAACTATGGCTACACCTTC.

The rearrangement uses TRBV29-1 and TRBJ1-1; D gene unclear. Trimming left V 3 bases short and J 1 base short, with 3 bases between. CDR3 size: 11 residues. CDR1 SQVTM and CDR2 ANQGSEA come from the germline V gene. DNA for the CDR3: TGCAGCGTTGAGGGGAACACTGAAGCTTTCTTT. Protein product: CSVEGNTEAFF.

The chain links TRBV4-2 to TRBJ1-1; D is unclear. Germline CDR1 and CDR2: LGHNA and YNFKEQ. V lost 0 bases and J lost 4, with 9 bases in between. This CDR3 contains 14 residues. The DNA for the CDR3 is TGTGCCAGCAGCCAAGAGGGATGGGGCACTGAAGCTTTCTTT. Its translation is CASSQEGWGTEAFF.

This chain uses TRBV28 with TRBJ2-1, with D possibly called TRBD1 or TRBD2 (5 bases each). Germline lookup yields CDR1 MDHEN and CDR2 SYDVKM. The length of the CDR3 is 14 residues. The V gene lost 5 bases and the J gene lost 5 bases, with 13 bases spanning the gap. The CDR3 protein is CASSPPMGHNEQFF. The CDR3 bases are TGTGCCAGCAGTCCCCCCATGGGACACAATGAGCAGTTCTTC.

CDR3 DNA: TGTGCCACCAGTGACAGGAGATATCCTCGGGAGACCCAGTACTTC. This gives the protein CATSDRRYPRETQYF. This chain links TRBV24-1 with TRBJ2-5; no firm D call. The V end lost 4 bases, the J end lost 5 bases, and 16 bases lay between the germline ends. CDR1 and CDR2 from the germline V gene are KGHDR and SFDVKD. The CDR3 consists of 15 residues.

The chain joins TRBV20-1 to TRBJ2-7; D gene ambiguous. Looked up from germline, CDR1 is DFQATT and CDR2 is SNEGSKA (reference sequence). Trimming took 1 base from V and 5 from J, leaving 9 bases between them. CDR3 length: 12 residues. CDR3 amino acids: CSARGLGNEQYF. The CDR3 DNA is TGCAGTGCTAGAGGGTTGGGGAACGAGCAGTACTTC.

This rearrangement joins TRBV9 to TRBJ2-5; 8 bases are shared with TRBD1. The germline CDR1 and CDR2 sequences are SGDLS and YYNGEE. The CDR3 covers 16 residues. J was trimmed by 5 bases and V by 1 base; bases with no gene match: 10. The DNA of the CDR3 is TGTGCCAGCAGCGTAACGACAGGGGTAGTAGGGGAGACCCAGTACTTC. Its translation is CASSVTTGVVGETQYF.

This chain uses TRBV2 with TRBJ1-4; possibly TRBD1 for D (5 bases). Deletions cut 8 bases from V and 2 bases from J, with 12 bases between. Per germline, CDR1 SNHLY and CDR2 FYNNEI. CDR3 length: 14 residues. CDR3 residues: CASVRDSTNEKLFF. CDR3 coding DNA: TGTGCCAGCGTCAGGGATTCGACTAATGAAAAACTGTTTTTT.

The gene calls are TRBV10-3 and TRBJ2-7, with 7 bases lining up with TRBD1. V shed 10 bases and J 1 base; nucleotides not matched to a gene: 4. The CDR3 is 12 amino acids. Per the germline V gene, CDR1 is ENHRY and CDR2 is SYGVKD. CDR3 amino acids: CATGTASYEQYF. The CDR3 nucleotides read TGTGCCACCGGGACAGCATCCTACGAGCAGTACTTC.

The DNA for the CDR3 is TGTGCCAGTAGTAAATCGGCGGGAGCGGATGAGCAGTACTTC. This encodes CASSKSAGADEQYF. The chain employs TRBV19 and TRBJ2-7; TRBD2 matches 7 bases. This CDR3 is built from 14 residues. With 4 bases clipped from V and 7 bases from J, the junction kept 10 bases outside the gene matches. Germline CDR1 is LNHDA and CDR2 is SQIVND (reference sequence).

This clonotype was observed once. The chain is built from TRBV20-1 and TRBJ2-3, with TRBD2 identical over 12 bases. CDR3 length: 14 residues. V was pared by 0 bases and J by 10 bases, with 5 bases of the junction left unmatched. The germline gives CDR1 DFQATT, CDR2 SNEGSKA (reference sequence). CDR3 sequence: CSARETSGGGSQYF. CDR3 nucleotides: TGCAGTGCTAGAGAGACTAGCGGGGGCGGATCGCAGTATTTT.

The V and J genes are TRBV30 and TRBJ1-2; D is unclear. Germline V gene sequence: CDR1 GTSNPN, CDR2 SVGIG (reference sequence). The CDR3 is 13 residues long. Trimming stripped 2 bases from V and 0 bases from J, with 7 bases between. The CDR3 protein is CAWSTTPNYGYTF. The CDR3 coding sequence is TGTGCCTGGAGTACAACTCCTAACTATGGCTACACCTTC.

The gene calls are TRBV30 and TRBJ1-5; unclear D gene. In germline, CDR1 is GTSNPN, CDR2 SVGIG (reference sequence). Trimming cost V 0 bases and J 6 bases, with 12 bases left between them. The CDR3 has 14 amino acids. The DNA for the CDR3 is TGTGCCTGGAGTGTAGCTATGTTGGGTCAGCCCCAGCATTTT. It is translated as CAWSVAMLGQPQHF. Complete variable domain (other parts from reference TRBV30 and TRBJ1-5): SQTIHQWPATLVQPVGSPLSLECTVEGTSNPNLYWYRQAAGRGLQLLFYSVGIGQISSEVPQNLSASRPQDRQFILSSKKLLLSDSGFYLCAWSVAMLGQPQHFGDGTRLSIL.

The CDR3 sequence: CASSPRQGVWAFF. Written as DNA, the CDR3 is TGTGCCAGCAGCCCTAGACAGGGGGTGTGGGCTTTCTTT. This chain uses TRBV7-2 with TRBJ1-1, with 9 bases identical to TRBD1. CDR3 size: 13 residues. The germline V gene has CDR1 SGHTA and CDR2 FQGNSA. J gave up 11 bases and V 5 bases, and 9 bases lay outside the gene matches. Complete variable domain (other parts from reference TRBV7-2 and TRBJ1-1): GAGVSQSPSNKVTEKGKDVELRCDPISGHTALYWYRQSLGQGLEFLIYFQGNSAPDKSGLPSDRFSAERTGGSVSTLTIQRTQQEDSAVYLCASSPRQGVWAFFGQGTRLTVV.

The CDR3 region is CSARGAYNEQFF. DNA for the CDR3: TGCAGTGCTAGAGGGGCGTACAATGAGCAGTTCTTC. The chain uses TRBV20-1 and TRBJ2-1; no definite D call. The CDR3 covers 12 residues. The germline V gene encodes CDR1 DFQATT and CDR2 SNEGSKA (reference sequence). Trimming took 1 base from V and 4 from J, leaving 5 bases between them.

The chain couples TRBV20-1 to TRBJ2-1; D is unclear. This CDR3 has 12 residues. V shed 0 bases and J shed 8 bases, with 8 bases lying between them. Germline V gives CDR1 DFQATT, CDR2 SNEGSKA (reference sequence). The CDR3 DNA reads as TGCAGTGCTAGAGAAGACGTGTATGAGCAGTTCTTC. Translating gives CSAREDVYEQFF.

The rearrangement uses TRBV29-1 and TRBJ2-7, with 9 positions matching TRBD2. CDR1 is SQVTM, CDR2 ANQGSEA, per germline. The CDR3 is 15 amino acids. V was clipped by 4 bases and J by 3 bases; unmatched bases: 10. CDR3 in amino acids: CSVAQGSGSGYEQYF. The CDR3 bases are TGCAGCGTTGCTCAGGGTAGCGGGAGTGGCTACGAGCAGTACTTC.

The chain joins TRBV20-1 to TRBJ2-1; D tentatively fits TRBD1 or TRBD2 (5 bases each). CDR1 is DFQATT, CDR2 SNEGSKA, per germline (reference sequence). The germline V and J ends were trimmed by 5 bases and 5 bases, with 16 bases remaining between them. This CDR3 spans 14 amino acids. CDR3 protein: CSAPRGGRHNEQFF. The CDR3, as DNA: TGCAGTGCTCCCCGGGGCGGGCGGCACAATGAGCAGTTCTTC.

The chain joins TRBV30 to TRBJ1-2, with D perhaps TRBD1 (5 bases). Germline CDR1 and CDR2: GTSNPN and SVGIG (reference sequence). This CDR3 has 13 residues. V dropped 2 bases and J dropped 4 bases, with 11 bases sitting between them. The CDR3: CAWSTQVVYGYTF. For the CDR3, the DNA is TGTGCCTGGAGTACACAGGTCGTCTATGGCTACACCTTC.

V and J are TRBV12-3 or TRBV12-4 and TRBJ2-3, with 7 bases aligning to TRBD1. This CDR3 contains 13 residues. V shed 9 bases and J 0 bases; nucleotides not matched to a gene: 3. CDR3 sequence reads: CASTDRSTDTQYF. The CDR3 DNA reads TGTGCCAGTACGGACAGGAGCACAGATACGCAGTATTTT.

The rearrangement joins TRBV30 to TRBJ1-2; D possibly corresponds to TRBD1 (5 bases). The CDR3 is 14 residues long. Trimming pared 1 base from V and 4 bases from J, leaving 13 bases between. CDR1 GTSNPN and CDR2 SVGIG come from the germline V gene (reference sequence). The CDR3 DNA follows: TGTGCCTGGAGTGGTAAGGGACGGGTCTATGGCTACACCTTC. Translating gives CAWSGKGRVYGYTF.

The chain recombines TRBV7-2 with TRBJ2-7; the D gene is possibly TRBD1 (6 bases). V was pared by 1 base and J by 0 bases, with 10 bases between. The germline V gene has CDR1 SGHTA and CDR2 FQGNSA. CDR3 length equals 15 residues. The CDR3: CASSLEGQPSYEQYF. As DNA, the CDR3 is TGTGCCAGCAGCTTAGAGGGACAACCCTCCTACGAGCAGTACTTC.

The chain employs TRBV6-5 and TRBJ2-1; 10 bases agree with TRBD2. Germline CDR1 reads MNHEY; CDR2 reads SVGAGI. With V trimmed by 6 bases and J by 5 bases, 4 bases remained unmatched. The CDR3 is 14 amino acids. The CDR3 DNA reads TGTGCCAGCAGGGTCCTAGCGGGAGACAATGAGCAGTTCTTC. It specifies CASRVLAGDNEQFF.

J is TRBJ1-6 and V is TRBV4-2, with 8 bases aligning to TRBD1. This CDR3 is built from 15 residues. Germline CDR1 and CDR2: LGHNA and YNFKEQ. Trimming removed 4 bases from V and 9 bases from J; junction bases left unmatched: 8. CDR3 protein: CASSRETGDSSPLHF. As DNA, the CDR3 is TGTGCCAGCAGCCGTGAGACAGGGGACAGTTCACCCCTCCACTTT.

V and J are TRBV5-1 and TRBJ2-6; the match to TRBD1 covers 12 bases. This CDR3 is built from 17 residues. With 4 bases clipped from V and 4 bases from J, the junction kept 6 bases outside the gene matches. Germline values: CDR1 SGHRS, CDR2 YFSETQ. The CDR3 here is CASSPGTGGKGANVLTF. CDR3 sequence (DNA): TGCGCCAGCAGCCCCGGGACAGGGGGCAAAGGGGCCAACGTCCTGACTTTC.

The V gene is TRBV7-8, the J gene TRBJ2-7, with D possibly being TRBD1 or TRBD2 (5 bases each). CDR3 length: 18 residues. CDR1 and CDR2 from the germline V gene are SGHVS and FQNEAQ. V lost 2 bases and J 3 bases, leaving 23 bases between the germline ends. CDR3 region: CASSLRHSLGTYVYEQYF. The CDR3 DNA reads as TGTGCCAGCAGCTTACGACACTCGTTAGGGACGTACGTCTACGAGCAGTACTTC.

This chain's CDR3 is CASSLVGTYEQYF. The CDR3 DNA sequence: TGTGCCAGCAGCTTGGTTGGTACCTACGAGCAGTACTTC. The chain is built from TRBV5-4 and TRBJ2-7; D gene uncertain. CDR1 is SGHNT and CDR2 is YYREEE in the germline V gene (reference sequence). Trimming cost V 0 bases and J 2 bases, with 6 bases left between them. The length of the CDR3 is 13 residues.

The chain has TRBV20-1 and TRBJ2-3; D is undetermined. Germline CDR1 and CDR2: DFQATT and SNEGSKA (reference sequence). Trimming left V 0 bases short and J 3 bases short, with 10 bases between. This CDR3 region has 14 residues. The CDR3 DNA follows: TGCAGTGCTAGAGATGTGGTCGGAACAGATACGCAGTATTTT. Amino acids: CSARDVVGTDTQYF.

The chain uses TRBV11-2 and TRBJ2-7; TRBD2 agrees at 12 bases. The trim removed 0 bases at V and 3 bases at J, leaving 0 bases unmatched. The CDR3 loop spans 15 amino acids. CDR1 is SGHAT, CDR2 FQNNGV, per germline. The CDR3 bases are TGTGCCAGCAGCTTAGAGACTAGCGGGGGCTACGAGCAGTACTTC. Translated, it gives CASSLETSGGYEQYF.

The chain is built from TRBV5-4 and TRBJ2-5; TRBD2 matches 10 bases. The CDR3 extends over 16 amino acids. The germline V gene encodes CDR1 SGHNT and CDR2 YYREEE (reference sequence). Unmatched junction bases numbered 4, after V lost 0 bases and J lost 2 bases. This chain's CDR3 is CASSLASGSYQETQYF. CDR3 DNA: TGTGCCAGCAGCTTGGCTAGCGGGAGTTATCAAGAGACCCAGTACTTC. Variable domain in full (rest from reference TRBV5-4 and TRBJ2-5): ETGVTQSPTHLIKTRGQQVTLRCSSQSGHNTVSWYQQALGQGPQFIFQYYREEENGRGNFPPRFSGLQFPNYSSELNVNALELDDSALYLCASSLASGSYQETQYFGPGTRLLVL.